These 28 T cell receptor beta chains were sequenced from one sample in a study of T cell responses to AZD1222 COVID-19 vaccine. The method was immunoSEQ multiplex PCR; TCRdb's version includes in-frame clones alone and lacks a portion of them. The table records 120,000 or so clones, around 92% of them present only once. The input for sequencing was peripheral blood, taken on day 0 of AZD1222 vaccination. These receptors were collected from an adult in good health.

The chain links TRBV3-1 (or the pseudogene TRBV3-2) to TRBJ2-1; the match to TRBD1 covers 7 bases. CDR3 length: 14 amino acids. The germline gives CDR1 LGHDT, CDR2 YNNKEL (reference sequence). Trimming took 5 bases from V and 5 from J; bases not matched to a gene: 6. The CDR3 DNA reads as TGTGCCAGCAGCACCCAACAGGGGAACAATGAGCAGTTCTTC. Translating it yields CASSTQQGNNEQFF.

The V and J genes are TRBV5-1 and TRBJ2-1; maybe TRBD2 (6 bases). V gave up 4 bases and J gave up 4 bases, with 15 bases separating them. The CDR3 runs to 15 residues. The V gene's germline CDR1 is SGHRS and CDR2 YFSETQ. The CDR3 bases are TGCGCCAGCAGCGCCCCCGATGCGGGATACAATGAGCAGTTCTTC. Its protein product is CASSAPDAGYNEQFF. The full variable domain, in which reference TRBV5-1 and TRBJ2-1 provide the parts outside the CDR3, is KAGVTQTPRYLIKTRGQQVTLSCSPISGHRSVSWYQQTPGQGLQFLFEYFSETQRNKGNFPGRFSGRQFSNSRSEMNVSTLELGDSALYLCASSAPDAGYNEQFFGPGTRLTVL.

The chain employs TRBV4-2 and TRBJ2-2; maybe TRBD1 (6 bases). The length of the CDR3 is 17 residues. Germline V lookup: CDR1 LGHNA, CDR2 YNFKEQ. V was cut by 0 bases and J by 7 bases, with 18 bases left in between. The CDR3 DNA sequence: TGTGCCAGCAGCCAAGACCCATTGGCAGGGGATGGCGGGGAGCTGTTTTTT. Residues: CASSQDPLAGDGGELFF.

The chain joins TRBV5-1 to TRBJ1-2, with 11 bases lining up with TRBD1. CDR1 is SGHRS and CDR2 is YFSETQ in the germline V gene. This CDR3 has 14 amino acids. J was trimmed by 8 bases and V by 3 bases; bases with no gene match: 6. The CDR3 sequence is CASSWTGGAGGYTF. The CDR3 DNA follows: TGCGCCAGCAGCTGGACAGGGGGCGCTGGGGGCTACACCTTC.

The V gene is TRBV6-1, the J gene TRBJ2-7, with D unclear. V dropped 0 bases and J dropped 2 bases, with 8 bases sitting between them. This CDR3 has 14 residues. Germline V gene data show CDR1 as MNHNS and CDR2 as SASEGT. The CDR3 nucleotides are TGTGCCAGCAGTGAAGCCCCCAGCCCCTACGAGCAGTACTTC. Its translation: CASSEAPSPYEQYF.

This clone appeared a single time. Within the sample, other DNA sequences also encode this same CDR3. V is TRBV27 and J is TRBJ1-5; 8 bases line up with TRBD1. From germline, CDR1 is MNHEY and CDR2 SMNVEV (reference sequence). This CDR3 spans 15 amino acids. V lost 5 bases and J lost 1; bases outside the gene matches: 4. CDR3 bases: TGTGCCAGCAGTCCCAGGGGGCTAAGCAATCAGCCCCAGCATTTT. It codes for CASSPRGLSNQPQHF.

The CDR3 DNA sequence: TGTGCCAGTAGTATCCAGGGCGGCAACACTGAAGCTTTCTTT. As protein: CASSIQGGNTEAFF. This chain connects TRBV19 to TRBJ1-1, with a possible D match to TRBD1 (5 bases). Germline loops: CDR1 LNHDA, CDR2 SQIVND (reference sequence). The CDR3 has 14 amino acids. V was clipped by 3 bases and J by 2 bases, with 10 bases between them.

This chain connects TRBV28 to TRBJ2-7, with D perhaps TRBD1 or TRBD2 (5 bases each). V dropped 3 bases and J dropped 3 bases, with 15 bases sitting between them. CDR3 length equals 15 residues. Per the germline V gene, CDR1 is MDHEN and CDR2 is SYDVKM. CDR3: CASSFGGVGHYEQYF. Written as DNA, the CDR3 is TGTGCCAGCAGTTTTGGGGGAGTGGGGCACTACGAGCAGTACTTC.

The gene calls are TRBV7-9 and TRBJ2-3; D not resolved. The CDR3 consists of 13 residues. Per the germline V gene, CDR1 is SEHNR and CDR2 is FQNEAQ (reference sequence). V was trimmed by 6 bases and J by 0 bases, leaving 7 bases between them. The CDR3, as DNA: TGTGCCAGCAGGCAAGCTAGCACAGATACGCAGTATTTT. Translating gives CASRQASTDTQYF.

The chain employs TRBV27 and TRBJ2-7, with 8 positions matching TRBD1. There are 14 residues in the CDR3. Germline V lookup: CDR1 MNHEY, CDR2 SMNVEV (reference sequence). V dropped 6 bases and J dropped 2; count of bases not matched to a gene: 6. CDR3 residues: CASSWTGITYEQYF. For the CDR3, the DNA is TGTGCCAGCAGCTGGACAGGGATAACCTACGAGCAGTACTTC.

The chain joins TRBV12-5 to TRBJ2-1, with D perhaps given as TRBD1 or TRBD2 (6 bases each). Germline V gene sequence: CDR1 LGHNT, CDR2 FRNRAP. The CDR3 runs 15 residues. V was trimmed by 4 bases and J by 7 bases, leaving 17 bases between them. The DNA of the CDR3 is TGTGCTAGTGGTTGGGGGGACGCTCAGGGGAATGAGCAGTTCTTC. Protein product: CASGWGDAQGNEQFF.

This chain uses TRBV18 with TRBJ1-1, with D possibly being TRBD1 (5 bases). Trimming removed 2 bases at V and 5 bases at J, with 18 bases between. The CDR3 spans 16 residues. The germline gives CDR1 KGHSH, CDR2 LQKENI. CDR3 sequence: CASSPAGSTGGTEAFF. The CDR3 region has the DNA TGTGCCAGCTCACCAGCCGGGAGCACTGGGGGTACTGAAGCTTTCTTT.

The chain recombines TRBV6-1 with TRBJ1-2, with 7 bases matching TRBD1. From germline, CDR1 is MNHNS and CDR2 SASEGT. This CDR3 contains 15 residues. With V trimmed by 3 bases and J by 3 bases, 7 bases remained unmatched. The CDR3 DNA is TGTGCCAGCAGTGACCGGGACAGAAGCTACTATGGCTACACCTTC. Translated: CASSDRDRSYYGYTF.

The chain uses TRBV9 and TRBJ2-1, with a tentative D call TRBD2 (5 bases). Germline values: CDR1 SGDLS, CDR2 YYNGEE. CDR3 length equals 15 residues. Trimming removed 0 bases at V and 4 bases at J, with 11 bases between. CDR3 residues: CASSVGAAWYNEQFF. The CDR3 DNA reads as TGTGCCAGCAGCGTAGGAGCGGCCTGGTACAATGAGCAGTTCTTC.

The chain has TRBV4-2 and TRBJ1-5; 9 bases match TRBD1. The germline V gene has CDR1 LGHNA and CDR2 YNFKEQ. The CDR3 is 15 residues long. Trimming removed 0 bases from V and 5 bases from J; junction bases left unmatched: 2. The CDR3 region has the DNA TGTGCCAGCAGCCAAGACGGGACAGGGTATCAGCCCCAGCATTTT. It encodes CASSQDGTGYQPQHF.

The rearrangement joins TRBV9 to TRBJ2-7; 9 bases are a match to TRBD2. The CDR3 covers 18 residues. J was trimmed by 3 bases and V by 0 bases; bases with no gene match: 13. Germline CDR1 reads SGDLS; CDR2 reads YYNGEE. Written as DNA, the CDR3 is TGTGCCAGCAGCGTAGCGCCGCTAGAGGCTAGCGGGAACTACGAGCAGTACTTC. It specifies CASSVAPLEASGNYEQYF.

The chain joins TRBV7-2 to TRBJ1-3, with D perhaps TRBD1 (6 bases). The V end lost 5 bases, the J end lost 4 bases, and 15 bases lay between the germline ends. CDR1 and CDR2 from the germline V gene are SGHTA and FQGNSA. This CDR3 has 15 residues. CDR3 DNA sequence: TGTGCCAGCAGCATGACCAGGGGACCCGGAAACACCATATATTTT. This sequence encodes CASSMTRGPGNTIYF.

This clone was recorded only once. V usage is TRBV15 and J usage is TRBJ1-6, with D unclear. The V end was cut by 0 bases, the J end by 0 bases, with 12 bases between. The germline V gene has CDR1 LNHNV and CDR2 YYDKDF (reference sequence). The CDR3 sequence is 18 residues long. This chain's CDR3 is CATSREWDGSSYNSPLHF. The CDR3 region has the DNA TGTGCCACCAGCAGAGAATGGGATGGTAGCTCCTATAATTCACCCCTCCACTTT.

In nucleotides, the CDR3 is TGTGCCACCAGTGACCCTGGACAGGGAACAGATACGCAGTATTTT. It codes for CATSDPGQGTDTQYF. The V gene is TRBV24-1, the J gene TRBJ2-3; 8 bases match TRBD1. Trimming at V came to 4 bases and at J to 3 bases, leaving 5 bases not matched to a gene. The germline gives CDR1 KGHDR, CDR2 SFDVKD. The CDR3 has 15 amino acids.

The chain is built from TRBV5-1 and TRBJ2-2; TRBD1 matches at 10 bases. From germline, CDR1 is SGHRS and CDR2 YFSETQ. V lost 4 bases, J lost 5 bases, and 14 bases stayed unmatched. The CDR3 loop spans 18 amino acids. CDR3 nucleotides: TGCGCCAGCAGCCACCCCCCGGGACAGGGGAGAGGTACCGGGGAGCTGTTTTTT. Amino acids: CASSHPPGQGRGTGELFF.

CDR3 residues: CASSAPTGTEQYF. The CDR3 DNA reads as TGCGCCAGCAGTGCACCAACAGGGACCGAGCAGTACTTC. The chain couples TRBV4-1 to TRBJ2-7; maybe TRBD1 (6 bases). Trimming removed 6 bases at V and 6 bases at J, with 15 bases between. There are 13 residues in the CDR3. Germline V lookup: CDR1 MGHRA, CDR2 YSYEKL.

V usage is TRBV5-6 and J usage is TRBJ1-1, with D perhaps TRBD1 (5 bases). The ends were cut back, 4 bases at V and 1 base at J, with 17 bases in the middle. CDR1 is SGHDT and CDR2 is YYEEEE in the germline V gene. The CDR3 runs 16 residues. DNA of the CDR3: TGTGCCAGCAGCCCAATGCCGGGACCGCCGAACACTGAAGCTTTCTTT. This sequence encodes CASSPMPGPPNTEAFF. Using reference TRBV5-6 and TRBJ1-1 for the parts outside the CDR3, the full variable domain is DAGVTQSPTHLIKTRGQQVTLRCSPKSGHDTVSWYQQALGQGPQFIFQYYEEEERQRGNFPDRFSGHQFPNYSSELNVNALLLGDSALYLCASSPMPGPPNTEAFFGQGTRLTVV.

This chain connects TRBV5-1 to TRBJ2-7; D call uncertain. Germline V lookup: CDR1 SGHRS, CDR2 YFSETQ. V was trimmed by 0 bases and J by 5 bases, leaving 9 bases between them. The CDR3 spans 13 residues. The DNA of the CDR3 is TGCGCCAGCAGCTTGGTAGGCAGCCACGAGCAGTACTTC. Amino acids: CASSLVGSHEQYF.

The chain is built from TRBV29-1 and TRBJ1-1, with D uncertain. Germline loops: CDR1 SQVTM, CDR2 ANQGSEA. V was pared by 1 base and J by 7 bases, with 4 bases between. This CDR3 comprises 10 residues. The CDR3 coding sequence is TGCAGCGTTGAAGCCGGTGAAGCTTTCTTT. The encoded protein is CSVEAGEAFF.

The chain recombines TRBV7-9 with TRBJ2-1, with D perhaps matching TRBD1 or TRBD2 (6 bases each). V shed 5 bases and J shed 7 bases, with 18 bases lying between them. This CDR3 has 15 residues. Germline assignment: CDR1 SEHNR and CDR2 FQNEAQ (reference sequence). The CDR3 coding sequence is TGTGCCAGCAGCCCGAGGGGGACTCCAACAAATGAGCAGTTCTTC. The encoded protein is CASSPRGTPTNEQFF.

This clone was counted at least ten times. The rearrangement links TRBV3-1 (or the pseudogene TRBV3-2) to TRBJ2-1, with 7 bases identical to TRBD2. Germline V gives CDR1 LGHDT, CDR2 YNNKEL (reference sequence). V gave up 0 bases and J gave up 4 bases; unmatched junction bases: 6. The CDR3 runs to 16 residues. CDR3 sequence: CASSQDWRELYNEQFF. The CDR3 DNA reads TGTGCCAGCAGCCAAGATTGGCGGGAGTTGTACAATGAGCAGTTCTTC.

The chain combines TRBV6-1 with TRBJ2-1; TRBD2 aligns across 7 bases. Germline V gene lookup returns CDR1 MNHNS and CDR2 SASEGT. CDR3 length: 16 amino acids. V was pared by 3 bases and J by 9 bases, with 14 bases of the junction left unmatched. For the CDR3, the DNA is TGTGCCAGCAGTGATCGAGCGGGAAGCCAGGTGGGTGAGCAGTTCTTC. Its translation: CASSDRAGSQVGEQFF.

The DNA for the CDR3 is TGTGCCAGCCGGTCGGGTAAGAGCACAGATACGCAGTATTTT. Its protein is CASRSGKSTDTQYF. The gene calls are TRBV19 and TRBJ2-3; no reliable D call. From germline, CDR1 is LNHDA and CDR2 SQIVND (reference sequence). The V gene lost 9 bases and the J gene lost 0 bases, with 13 bases spanning the gap. The CDR3 length is 14 residues. Full variable domain (rest looked up from reference TRBV19 and TRBJ2-3): DGGITQSPKYLFRKEGQNVTLSCEQNLNHDAMYWYRQDPGQGLRLIYYSQIVNDFQKGDIAEGYSVSREKKESFPLTVTSAQKNPTAFYLCASRSGKSTDTQYFGPGTRLTVL.